Included here is one T cell receptor (beta chain) sequence, with context. Its specificity is unknown. Germline-derived CDR1 and CDR2 are SGHRS and YFSETQ. This CDR3 is built from 15 residues. V was trimmed by 0 bases and J by 4 bases, leaving 10 bases between them. This specimen belongs to a study of OX40 agonist ivuxolimab in advanced cancers. Looking at the study overall: Anti-PD-1, anti-PD-L1 or anti-CTLA-4 therapy given earlier was allowed, and roughly 40% had some. Study conclusions and caveats: Compared with CD4+, CD8+ T cells on average had more expanded clones.

Some clones are missing from TCRdb's copy, which holds only in-frame ones; the method was immunoSEQ multiplex PCR. This sample has tens of thousands of clones, with 82% found just once. The TCR was taken from an adult with an advanced solid tumor such as melanoma, head and neck, liver or kidney cancer. V gene TRBV5-1 combines with J gene TRBJ1-4, with D possibly TRBD1 on 5 matching bases. The sequencing here drew on CD4+ or CD8+ T cells sorted from blood, taken in a trial of the OX40 agonist ivuxolimab. This chain's CDR3 is CASSLEGTLNEKLFF. CDR3 DNA sequence: TGCGCCAGCAGCTTGGAGGGGACCCTTAATGAAAAACTGTTTTTT.